This passage covers 24 T cell receptor beta chains from one sample sequenced in a study of shared clonotypes between healthy human individuals. Method: immunoSEQ multiplex PCR; TCRdb's copy keeps in-frame clones and lacks some. The table lists 1.6 million or so clones, roughly 96% of them singletons. What was sequenced was naive CD4+ T cells sorted from blood. As for subset: CD45RA+ positively selected. The receptors here all came from a man aged 25 to 40 in good health.

This chain connects TRBV7-2 to TRBJ1-4; 9 nucleotides agree with TRBD1. V lost 3 bases to trimming and J lost 8 bases; unmatched junction nucleotides: 7. Per germline, CDR1 SGHTA and CDR2 FQGNSA. The CDR3 has 15 amino acids. CDR3 nucleotide sequence: TGTGCCAGCAGCTTGCTGGGACAGGGAGTCGAAAAACTGTTTTTT. It yields the protein CASSLLGQGVEKLFF.

The rearrangement joins TRBV5-1 to TRBJ1-5, with D perhaps TRBD1 (5 bases). V was cut by 1 base and J by 0 bases, with 20 bases left in between. This CDR3 is 19 amino acids long. Germline CDR1 reads SGHRS; CDR2 reads YFSETQ. The CDR3 loop reads CASSLFRGVFLYSNQPQHF. The CDR3 bases are TGCGCCAGCAGCTTGTTCCGGGGGGTCTTCTTGTATAGCAATCAGCCCCAGCATTTT. Together with reference TRBV5-1 and TRBJ1-5, the CDR3 gives the full variable domain: KAGVTQTPRYLIKTRGQQVTLSCSPISGHRSVSWYQQTPGQGLQFLFEYFSETQRNKGNFPGRFSGRQFSNSRSEMNVSTLELGDSALYLCASSLFRGVFLYSNQPQHFGDGTRLSIL.

V and J are TRBV11-2 and TRBJ2-3; unclear D gene. Trimming stripped 4 bases from V and 2 bases from J, with 7 bases between. Germline V CDR1 and CDR2: SGHAT, FQNNGV. The CDR3 sequence is 13 residues long. The chain's CDR3 is CASSSMNTDTQYF. In DNA form, the CDR3 reads TGTGCCAGCAGCTCAATGAACACAGATACGCAGTATTTT.

This clone was found once. This chain uses TRBV9 with TRBJ2-7; TRBD2 agrees at 7 bases. The J segment lost 5 bases and the V segment lost 0 bases, leaving 5 bases of the junction unmatched. The CDR3 contains 14 residues. Germline CDR1 SGDLS, CDR2 YYNGEE. CDR3 sequence (DNA): TGTGCCAGCAGCGTAGGACTAGCCGTGGACGAGCAGTACTTC. The encoded protein is CASSVGLAVDEQYF. Drawing the rest from reference TRBV9 and TRBJ2-7, the complete variable domain is DSGVTQTPKHLITATGQRVTLRCSPRSGDLSVYWYQQSLDQGLQFLIQYYNGEERAKGNILERFSAQQFPDLHSELNLSSLELGDSALYFCASSVGLAVDEQYFGPGTRLTVT.

Only one count was recorded for this clone. The chain couples TRBV7-8 to TRBJ1-5; no clear D gene. The CDR3 is 14 amino acids. The V end was cut by 1 base, the J end by 1 base, with 5 bases between. The V gene's germline CDR1 is SGHVS and CDR2 FQNEAQ. The CDR3 here is CASSLGQSNQPQHF. CDR3 bases: TGTGCCAGCAGCTTAGGCCAGAGCAATCAGCCCCAGCATTTT.

The chain couples TRBV27 to TRBJ1-5; maybe TRBD1 (6 bases). The V end lost 4 bases, the J end lost 2 bases, and 15 bases lay between the germline ends. Germline CDR1 is MNHEY and CDR2 is SMNVEV (reference sequence). The CDR3 spans 16 residues. CDR3 DNA: TGTGCCAGCAGTTACAGGGCAACCGCTCGCAATCAGCCCCAGCATTTT. It yields the protein CASSYRATARNQPQHF.

J is TRBJ2-1 and V is TRBV11-2; D unclear. Germline V gives CDR1 SGHAT, CDR2 FQNNGV. This CDR3 spans 13 amino acids. V lost 9 bases to trimming and J lost 0 bases, with 9 bases between them. CDR3 sequence: CASRSTSYNEQFF. For the CDR3, the DNA is TGTGCCAGTCGCAGTACCTCCTACAATGAGCAGTTCTTC.

The chain joins TRBV6-6 to TRBJ1-1; D gene unclear. The CDR3 spans 13 residues. Trimming shortened V by 7 bases and J by 0 bases, and 9 bases separated the two germline ends. CDR1 and CDR2 (germline): MNHNY, SVGAGI (reference sequence). The CDR3 here is CASNADMNTEAFF. The DNA of the CDR3 is TGTGCCAGCAACGCCGACATGAACACTGAAGCTTTCTTT.

This chain joins TRBV4-3 and TRBJ2-1, with D uncertain. The germline V gene encodes CDR1 LGHNA and CDR2 YSLEER. This CDR3 is built from 16 residues. Trimming took 0 bases from V and 7 from J, leaving 16 bases between them. The CDR3 nucleotides are TGCGCCAGCAGCCAAGACGGGCGGCCCGAAGGTAATGAGCAGTTCTTC. Protein product: CASSQDGRPEGNEQFF.

This chain uses TRBV5-4 with TRBJ2-5; D is possibly TRBD2 (6 bases). The V gene's germline CDR1 is SGHNT and CDR2 YYREEE (reference sequence). The CDR3 length is 15 residues. Trimming removed 4 bases at V and 1 base at J, with 14 bases between. CDR3 loop: CASSHPGRRQETQYF. DNA for the CDR3: TGTGCCAGCAGCCACCCAGGGAGGCGCCAAGAGACCCAGTACTTC.

V is TRBV10-3 and J is TRBJ1-5; D call uncertain. This CDR3 is 17 amino acids long. Germline lookup yields CDR1 ENHRY and CDR2 SYGVKD. V lost 0 bases, J lost 0 bases, and 12 bases lay in between. The CDR3 DNA sequence: TGTGCCATCAGTGAGTCGAGGAAGCCATATAGCAATCAGCCCCAGCATTTT. Its protein product is CAISESRKPYSNQPQHF.

Concerning this clone itself: Distinct nucleotide sequences in the sample also encode this CDR3. J is TRBJ2-6 and V is TRBV28; weak D call: TRBD2 (5 bases). Trimming shortened V by 2 bases and J by 4 bases, and 9 bases separated the two germline ends. Germline assignment: CDR1 MDHEN and CDR2 SYDVKM. CDR3 length: 15 residues. The CDR3 DNA follows: TGTGCCAGCAGTTTAGAGGGTTCAGGGGCCAACGTCCTGACTTTC. This gives the protein CASSLEGSGANVLTF.

The rearrangement joins TRBV6-5 to TRBJ1-1; D remains unclear. This CDR3 contains 13 residues. The V end was cut by 0 bases, the J end by 4 bases, with 6 bases between. From germline, CDR1 is MNHEY and CDR2 SVGAGI. CDR3 in DNA: TGTGCCAGCAGTTACTCGGTAACCACTGAAGCTTTCTTT. It is translated as CASSYSVTTEAFF.

Comment on this clone: The CDR3 does not close with the conserved phenylalanine or tryptophan, likely indicating a read error. It is unclear where the CDR3 begins or ends on the DNA, so no DNA is shown, and the CDR3 is as TCRdb lists it. The V gene is TRBV29-1, the J gene TRBJ1-2; the D call in the table, TRBD1, was not verified against the DNA. Including both end residues, the CDR3 is 9 amino acids long. Germline loops: CDR1 SQVTM, CDR2 ANQGSEA. CDR3 residues: CSVEGPSVS.

This chain uses TRBV7-2 with TRBJ2-1, with 10 bases identical to TRBD2. This CDR3 has 15 residues. With V trimmed by 3 bases and J by 8 bases, 7 bases remained unmatched. From germline, CDR1 is SGHTA and CDR2 FQGNSA. The CDR3 bases are TGTGCCAGCAGCTTTTGGGCTAGCGGGAGTTATGAGCAGTTCTTC. This encodes CASSFWASGSYEQFF.

The chain uses TRBV27 and TRBJ2-2; D could derive from TRBD1 or TRBD2 (5 bases each). CDR1 MNHEY and CDR2 SMNVEV come from the germline V gene (reference sequence). CDR3 length equals 14 residues. Trimming removed 3 bases from V and 4 bases from J, with 9 bases in between. As DNA, the CDR3 is TGTGCCAGCAGTTTGCCAGGGACCACCGGGGAGCTGTTTTTT. Its protein is CASSLPGTTGELFF.

The chain employs TRBV14 and TRBJ2-7; 10 nucleotides match TRBD2. The CDR3 covers 14 residues. Germline loops: CDR1 SGHDN, CDR2 FVKESK. The J segment lost 4 bases and the V segment lost 1 base, leaving 1 base of the junction unmatched. CDR3 protein: CASSQVSGRYEQYF. DNA for the CDR3: TGTGCCAGCAGCCAAGTTAGCGGGAGGTACGAGCAGTACTTC. The full variable domain, rest sourced from reference TRBV14 and TRBJ2-7, is EAGVTQFPSHSVIEKGQTVTLRCDPISGHDNLYWYRRVMGKEIKFLLHFVKESKQDESGMPNNRFLAERTGGTYSTLKVQPAELEDSGVYFCASSQVSGRYEQYFGPGTRLTVT.

The chain uses TRBV5-5 and TRBJ2-7; no clear D. CDR1 and CDR2 (germline): SGHKS, YYEKEE (reference sequence). This CDR3 contains 15 residues. V shed 2 bases and J shed 2 bases, with 14 bases lying between them. This CDR3 reads CASSFPGVGPYEQYF. In DNA, the CDR3 is TGTGCCAGCAGCTTTCCTGGAGTCGGGCCCTACGAGCAGTACTTC. The variable domain in full, with the rest retrieved from reference TRBV5-5 and TRBJ2-7, is DAGVTQSPTHLIKTRGQQVTLRCSPISGHKSVSWYQQVLGQGPQFIFQYYEKEERGRGNFPDRFSARQFPNYSSELNVNALLLGDSALYLCASSFPGVGPYEQYFGPGTRLTVT.

This clone was found once. V is TRBV11-3 and J is TRBJ2-5, with 7 bases aligning to TRBD1. This CDR3 has 13 residues. Germline trimming cut 5 bases from V and 5 bases from J; bases unmatched to any gene: 5. Germline CDR1 reads SGHNT; CDR2 reads YENEEA. The DNA of the CDR3 is TGTGCCAGCAGCCTCGGACAGGATGAGACCCAGTACTTC. It specifies CASSLGQDETQYF.

This sequence joins TRBV27 and TRBJ1-4, with a weak D call TRBD1 (5 bases). Germline CDR1 MNHEY, CDR2 SMNVEV (reference sequence). There are 16 residues in the CDR3. V lost 2 bases to trimming and J lost 13 bases, with 23 bases between them. The CDR3 bases are TGTGCCAGCAGTTTAGGGGGTCGCTATAGACTTGGACGACTGTTTTTT. Protein: CASSLGGRYRLGRLFF.

V and J are TRBV6-1 and TRBJ2-2, with D possibly being TRBD1 (5 bases). V lost 3 bases, J lost 5 bases, and 13 bases lay in between. The CDR3 runs to 15 residues. Germline V gene sequence: CDR1 MNHNS, CDR2 SASEGT. CDR3: CASSEESGWTGELFF. The DNA for the CDR3 is TGTGCCAGCAGTGAGGAGTCAGGGTGGACCGGGGAGCTGTTTTTT.

This clone was seen just once. J is TRBJ2-1 and V is TRBV6-5, with D unclear. V was cut by 5 bases and J by 1 base, with 12 bases left in between. This CDR3 is 15 amino acids long. The germline CDR1 and CDR2 sequences are MNHEY and SVGAGI. The CDR3 coding sequence is TGTGCCAGCAGTGTCACACCTCATTCCTACAATGAGCAGTTCTTC. It codes for CASSVTPHSYNEQFF.

The CDR3 sequence: CAISELLAVSYEQYF. The CDR3 nucleotides read TGTGCCATCAGTGAGTTACTAGCGGTATCCTACGAGCAGTACTTC. The chain carries TRBV10-3 and TRBJ2-7; 8 bases line up with TRBD2. The trim removed 1 base at V and 1 base at J, leaving 3 bases unmatched. Germline CDR1 ENHRY, CDR2 SYGVKD. This CDR3 spans 15 amino acids.

The V call is TRBV2, the J call TRBJ2-1; 14 bases are a match to TRBD2. With 6 bases clipped from V and 4 bases from J, the junction kept 2 bases outside the gene matches. The CDR3 is 15 amino acids. Germline CDR1 and CDR2: SNHLY and FYNNEI. DNA of the CDR3: TGTGCCAGCAGGGGACTAGCGGGAGTATACAATGAGCAGTTCTTC. It translates to CASRGLAGVYNEQFF.